This is a list of T cell receptor beta chains from one sample in a study of T-cell reconstitution after alpha-beta-depleted transplantation in children. TCRdb re-analysed the PCR reads in MiXCR, keeping a single row per CDR3 protein. The sample has about a million distinct CDR3 sequences, about 26% seen once. The specimen comprised PBMCs, mostly from graft donor cells, sampled 360 days after TCRalphabeta/CD19-depleted stem cell transplant. The receptors here all came from a boy under three years old who had a stem cell transplant for SCID, so the T cells may come from the graft donor. CDR3s leave out the opening cysteine and the closing phenylalanine or tryptophan. Fields, in order: CDR3 length, V gene, J gene, CDR3 protein.

>12|TRBV6-1|TRBJ2-3
ASRRGGSPDTQY
>13|TRBV20-1|TRBJ2-2
SARIQGGYTGELF
>11|TRBV5-6|TRBJ1-1
ASTLYRNTEAF
>12|TRBV11-2|TRBJ2-7
ASSFFGGGYEQY
>14|TRBV12-3/TRBV12-4|TRBJ2-2
ASRSLAGTDLGELF
>15|TRBV15|TRBJ2-1
ATSRLGTSGGYNEQF
>14|TRBV4-1|TRBJ1-5
ASSLRSGASNQPQH
>13|TRBV12-3/TRBV12-4|TRBJ2-3
ASSFAGRVPDTQY
>13|TRBV7-9|TRBJ2-1
ASSFARLAGNEQF
>13|TRBV28|TRBJ1-5
ASSFTGQFNQPQH
>9|TRBV7-2|TRBJ2-7
ASSRQGNLY
>13|TRBV9|TRBJ1-1
ASSVATHPYTEAF
>17|TRBV12-3/TRBV12-4|TRBJ2-3
ASSFGTSGGASITDTQY
>13|TRBV9|TRBJ1-1
ASSVTGLPGTEAF
>12|TRBV7-9|TRBJ1-6
ASSSRQANSPLH
>13|TRBV12-3/TRBV12-4|TRBJ1-2
ASSPQGRANYGYT
>12|TRBV20-1|TRBJ1-5
SASDRRSNQPQH
>14|TRBV5-5|TRBJ2-1
ASSLRTSGRAHEQF
>11|TRBV20-1|TRBJ2-5
SASGPSSETQY
>12|TRBV9|TRBJ2-1
ASSALQGYNEQF
>14|TRBV7-2|TRBJ2-3
ASSLLGAAGGDTQY
>16|TRBV11-2|TRBJ2-2
ASSLFFSLYGGTGELF
>12|TRBV20-1|TRBJ2-7
SANWDRGYYEQY
>10|TRBV5-5|TRBJ2-7
ASGDITYEQY
>15|TRBV20-1|TRBJ1-5
SAREGAATQSNQPQH
>15|TRBV11-2|TRBJ2-6
ASSNGQGRSGANVLT
>11|TRBV5-1|TRBJ1-2
ASSLGTDGGYT
>13|TRBV4-1|TRBJ1-4
ASSAQQGRREKLF
>13|TRBV30|TRBJ2-1
AWIPTSRGYNEQF
>14|TRBV7-8|TRBJ2-1
ASSYAGLASRNEQF
>12|TRBV5-1|TRBJ2-1
ASSHPVSGSEQF
>15|TRBV12-3/TRBV12-4|TRBJ2-6
ASSLGQPNSGANVLT
>14|TRBV15|TRBJ1-1
GRGRVREQMNTEAF
>10|TRBV12-3/TRBV12-4|TRBJ2-3
ASGFGTDTQY
>11|TRBV5-1|TRBJ2-1
ASKETEAGEQF
>13|TRBV5-1|TRBJ2-7
ASSPRGLESYEQY
>13|TRBV5-1|TRBJ2-7
ASSSRATGGNEQY
>14|TRBV5-1|TRBJ2-5
ASSLIPAVSQETQY
>15|TRBV9|TRBJ2-2
ASSILKVVANTGELF
>9|TRBV12-3/TRBV12-4|TRBJ2-2
ASSPLGELF
>12|TRBV7-2|TRBJ2-5
ASSLTDYPETQY